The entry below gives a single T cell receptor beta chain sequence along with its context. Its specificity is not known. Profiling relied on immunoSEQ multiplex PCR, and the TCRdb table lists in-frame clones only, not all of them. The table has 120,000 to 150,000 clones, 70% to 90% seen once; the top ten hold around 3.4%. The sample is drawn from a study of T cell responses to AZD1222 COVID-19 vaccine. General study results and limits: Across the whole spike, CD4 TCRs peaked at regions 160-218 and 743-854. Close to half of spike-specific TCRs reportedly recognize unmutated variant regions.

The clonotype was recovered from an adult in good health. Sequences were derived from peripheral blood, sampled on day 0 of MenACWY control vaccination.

The CDR3 DNA reads as TGTGCCTGGAGTATTCAGGTCCTAGGGACCGGGGAGCTGTTTTTT. It codes for CAWSIQVLGTGELFF. This chain joins TRBV30 and TRBJ2-2, with D hard to call. Trimming pared 2 bases from V and 5 bases from J, leaving 15 bases between. This CDR3 has 15 residues. Germline-derived CDR1 and CDR2 are GTSNPN and SVGIG (reference sequence).